What follows describes a single T cell receptor (beta chain). Its antigen specificity is not known. Per-base quality was not reported, and no clone a single base away is much larger than it. Each collaborating institution followed its own protocols to collect whole blood in K2EDTA tubes. For TCRbeta analysis, collaborator samples were shipped as frozen whole blood, as isolated PBMCs, or as DNA extracted from either sample type. The record originates from a study of blood T cell repertoires in COVID-19 (TCRdb year 2020). General notes on the study: The collaborator samples originated in the United States, Italy and Spain and spanned the acute and convalescent phases of COVID-19. The repertoires were made available in a free public database intended to serve as a resource for research on the immune response to SARS-CoV-2. A de-identified subject ID, COVID-19 status, age in years and sex were almost always included in the sample metadata. Samples came from the ongoing ImmuneRACE study (first 160 participants) plus 1,254 subjects from 6 global collaborators. HLA class I and class II types, where available, came from metadata supplied by the sample provider rather than from assay-based typing. Subjects who had been exposed to COVID-19, were actively infected with it, or had recovered from it provided the deeply sampled blood TCRbeta repertoires that made up the dataset. The material from the prospective study consisted of cDNA or gDNA derived from T cells, B-cell-depleted T cells, or PBMCs.

Here is what the overall study found, with its caveats: Clinical and demographic metadata were provided uncurated, with the amount varying by source and participant.

The immunoSEQ Assay, a bias-controlled multiplex PCR, was used to amplify TCRbeta CDR3 regions from genomic DNA. The authors' analysis ran thus. The number of nucleated cells in each sample was estimated from the amplification of reference gene primers within the assay. Sequence reads were collapsed and filtered to measure the absolute abundance of every unique TCRbeta CDR3 rearrangement. Productive Simpson clonality was computed per sample as the square root of Simpson's diversity index over productive rearrangements. TCRdb limited this immuneACCESS table to in-frame rearrangements with V and J called. A share of clones is missing; checked studies link under half to unresolved V genes, and the rest is unexplained. V, J and clone size are those of that table, while D and trimming were read from the DNA. The sample table contains some 150,000 clones; only one count was recorded for 65% to 80% of them. Clones ranked in the top ten supply less than 5.5% of the sample.

The germline V gene gives CDR1 as MDHEN and CDR2 as SYDVKM. The CDR3 has 15 amino acids, counting the end cysteine and phenylalanine. Only the CDR3 DNA stays, 45 bases, in frame from base 1. Relative to germline, V is missing 3 bases and J is missing 4 bases, with 7 bases of the junction outside any gene match. Sequences were obtained from peripheral blood. The source of this sequence is a man between 60 and 75 years old with acute or convalescent COVID-19. Here the chain combines TRBV28 and TRBJ1-2, with 8 junctional bases fitting TRBD1. The nucleotide sequence is given as TGTGCCAGCAGTTTCCCCAGGGGGCGAAGCTATGGCTACACCTTC. This sequence encodes CASSFPRGRSYGYTF.